This T cell receptor (beta chain) was captured by sequencing in a study of pediatric ulcerative colitis. Data came from immunoSEQ multiplex PCR; TCRdb stores just in-frame clones and leaves some out. There are around 36,000 clones in the sample; about 81% occur only once, and over 0.95% lies in the top ten. V was cut by 5 bases and J by 3 bases, with 12 bases left in between. Per germline, CDR1 SGDLS and CDR2 YYNGEE. The CDR3 is 14 amino acids. The rectum was sampled with one to two pinch biopsies at colonoscopy. The source material was gut tissue. This sequence joins TRBV9 and TRBJ1-3; D gene unclear. The sequence derives from a boy under 18 with mild ulcerative colitis. CDR3 DNA: TGTGCCAGCAGACCCCTTTCGGGTGGAAACACCATATATTTT. Translated, it gives CASRPLSGGNTIYF.